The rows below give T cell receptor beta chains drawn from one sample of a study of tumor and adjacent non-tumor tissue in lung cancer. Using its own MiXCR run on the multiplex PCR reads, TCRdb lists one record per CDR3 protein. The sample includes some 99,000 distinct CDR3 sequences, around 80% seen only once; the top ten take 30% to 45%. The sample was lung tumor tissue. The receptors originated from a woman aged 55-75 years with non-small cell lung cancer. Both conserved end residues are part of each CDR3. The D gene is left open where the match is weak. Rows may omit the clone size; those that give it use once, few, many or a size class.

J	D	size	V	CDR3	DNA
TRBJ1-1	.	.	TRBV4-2	CTSSQGSSEAFF	TGTACCAGCAGCCAAGGGAGCAGTGAAGCTTTCTTT
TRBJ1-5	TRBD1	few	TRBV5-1	CASSFDRGDQPQHF	TGCGCCAGCAGCTTCGACAGGGGTGATCAGCCCCAGCATTTT
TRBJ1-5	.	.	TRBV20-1	CSAGRRGHPQHF	TGCAGTGCTGGCCGTAGGGGTCACCCCCAACATTTT
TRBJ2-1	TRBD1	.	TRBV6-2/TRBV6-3	CASNETRTGASYNEQFF	TGTGCCAGCAATGAGACACGGACAGGCGCCTCCTACAATGAGCAGTTCTTC
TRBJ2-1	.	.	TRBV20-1	CRARHGLHHSYNEQFF	TGCAGAGCTAGACACGGGCTTCACCACTCCTACAATGAGCAGTTCTTC
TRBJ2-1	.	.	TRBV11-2	CASSLTRVGGQFF	TGTGCCAGTAGCCTAACTCGAGTAGGTGGGCAGTTCTTC
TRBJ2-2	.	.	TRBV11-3	CTSSPRECNTGELFF	TGTACCAGCAGCCCAAGGGAATGCAACACCGGGGAGCTGTTTTTT
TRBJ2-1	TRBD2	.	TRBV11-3	CDSSLELTSGSHNEHFF	TGTGACAGCAGCTTAGAGCTGACTAGCGGGAGCCACAACGAGCATTTCTTC
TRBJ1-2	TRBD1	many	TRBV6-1	CASTQDRENGYTF	TGTGCCAGCACCCAGGACAGGGAGAATGGCTACACCTTC
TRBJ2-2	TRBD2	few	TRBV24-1	CATSDLGTSGNTGELFF	TGTGCCACCAGTGATTTAGGGACTAGCGGGAACACCGGGGAGCTGTTTTTT
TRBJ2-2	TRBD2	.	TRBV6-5	CASSYTLGGRSGELFF	TGTGCCAGCAGTTACACTCTCGGCGGGAGGTCCGGAGAGCTGTTTTTT
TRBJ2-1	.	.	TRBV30	CAWGSGTGYDEQFF	TGTGCCTGGGGATCCGGAACAGGGTACGATGAGCAGTTCTTC
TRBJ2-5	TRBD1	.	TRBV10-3	CAISEPVRMTGRYQETQYF	TGTGCCATCAGTGAGCCCGTACGAATGACAGGGCGGTACCAAGAGACCCAGTACTTC
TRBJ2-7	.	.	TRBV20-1	CSASTSWTLYEQYF	TGCAGTGCTAGCACTAGCTGGACCCTCTACGAGCAGTACTTC